Listed below are T cell receptor beta chains from one sample, sequenced in a study of B cell selection in AIRE deficiency. This table comes from immunoSEQ multiplex PCR, and its TCRdb copy is limited to in-frame clones, with some not included. The sample holds fewer than 25,000 clones; 80% to 95% are singletons and the top ten take approximately 1.4%. Input material: CD4+CD25+ Tregs sorted from PBMCs. These receptors all come from a human donor in good health. Both conserved end residues are part of each CDR3. D genes are given only for firm matches. Size tells how often a clone was seen (once, few, many) or the class of an expanded clone, and some rows leave it out.

abundance,v_gene,d_gene,j_gene,CDR3aa,CDR3nt
NA,TRBV21-1,NA,TRBJ2-5,CATFRDQETQYF,TGTGCCACCTTCAGGGATCAAGAGACCCAGTACTTC
NA,TRBV5-1,TRBD2,TRBJ2-7,CASRRGSSGSYEQYF,TGCGCCAGCAGACGCGGGTCAAGCGGGAGCTACGAGCAGTACTTC
NA,TRBV6-6,NA,TRBJ1-1,CASSYSDLEAFF,TGTGCCAGCAGTTACTCGGACCTCGAAGCTTTCTTT
NA,TRBV19,NA,TRBJ1-6,CASTVGYNSPLHF,TGTGCCAGTACAGTGGGGTATAATTCACCCCTCCACTTT
NA,TRBV27,NA,TRBJ2-1,CASSSEPWVLYNEQFF,TGTGCCAGCAGTTCGGAACCCTGGGTCCTTTACAATGAGCAGTTCTTC
NA,TRBV6-9,NA,TRBJ1-3,CAAGSGNTIYF,TGTGCCGCAGGCTCTGGAAACACCATATATTTT
NA,TRBV11-1,NA,TRBJ2-3,CASSTGFGTDTQYF,TGTGCCAGCAGCACTGGATTTGGCACAGATACGCAGTATTTT
NA,TRBV19,NA,TRBJ2-7,CASSKAGYEQYF,TGTGCCAGTAGTAAGGCCGGGTACGAGCAGTACTTC
once,TRBV5-1,TRBD1,TRBJ2-6,CASSLGQGLSGANVLTF,TGCGCCAGCAGCCTCGGACAGGGGCTTTCTGGGGCCAACGTCCTGACTTTC
NA,TRBV5-4,TRBD2,TRBJ2-5,CASSFTSGNSQETQYF,TGTGCCAGCAGCTTCACTAGCGGGAATAGCCAAGAGACCCAGTACTTC
NA,TRBV18,NA,TRBJ2-5,CASSPPIPETQYF,TGTGCCAGCTCACCACCTATCCCCGAGACCCAGTACTTC
NA,TRBV6-1,NA,TRBJ1-2,CASSDGGVNGYTF,TGTGCCAGCAGTGACGGGGGTGTTAATGGCTACACCTTC
NA,TRBV5-1,NA,TRBJ2-7,CASSLDGYEQYF,TGCGCCAGCAGCTTGGACGGATACGAGCAGTACTTC
NA,TRBV7-9,NA,TRBJ1-1,CASSRRGSMNTEAFF,TGTGCCAGCAGCCGAAGGGGATCCATGAACACTGAAGCTTTCTTT
NA,TRBV6-5,TRBD2,TRBJ2-7,CASSSPGLVAYEQYF,TGTGCCAGCAGTAGTCCGGGACTAGTGGCCTACGAGCAGTACTTC
NA,TRBV7-2,TRBD2,TRBJ2-1,CASSPGTSGDNEQFF,TGTGCCAGCAGTCCAGGGACTAGCGGTGACAATGAGCAGTTCTTC
NA,TRBV5-4,NA,TRBJ1-5,CASSFGPPGSNQPQHF,TGTGCCAGCAGCTTTGGCCCTCCAGGTAGCAATCAGCCCCAGCATTTT
NA,TRBV6-6,NA,TRBJ1-1,CASSYKGVNTEAFF,TGTGCCAGCAGTTACAAGGGGGTGAACACTGAAGCTTTCTTT
NA,TRBV6-1,NA,TRBJ1-5,CASSKSGVGIQPQHF,TGTGCCAGCAGCAAAAGTGGAGTAGGGATTCAGCCCCAGCATTTT
NA,TRBV19,TRBD1,TRBJ1-5,CASTKLGQAYSNQPQHF,TGTGCCAGTACTAAACTAGGACAGGCTTATAGCAATCAGCCCCAGCATTTT
NA,TRBV29-1,TRBD2,TRBJ2-1,CSGWGASGGTYNEQFF,TGCAGCGGCTGGGGCGCTAGCGGGGGGACCTACAATGAGCAGTTCTTC
NA,TRBV5-1,NA,TRBJ2-4,CASSLTDLGNIQYF,TGCGCCAGCAGCCTAACCGACCTAGGAAACATTCAGTACTTC
NA,TRBV5-1,NA,TRBJ1-2,CASSLIQGRINYGYTF,TGCGCCAGCAGCTTGATCCAAGGTCGGATTAACTATGGCTACACCTTC
NA,TRBV6-6,NA,TRBJ2-3,CASSYMGMADTQYF,TGTGCCAGCAGTTACATGGGGATGGCAGATACGCAGTATTTT
NA,TRBV27,NA,TRBJ1-1,CASSTQTRVYEAFF,TGTGCCAGCAGTACCCAAACCCGCGTCTATGAAGCTTTCTTT
few,TRBV28,NA,TRBJ1-2,CAAGMTYGYTF,TGTGCCGCCGGGATGACCTATGGCTACACCTTC
NA,TRBV10-2,TRBD2,TRBJ2-4,CASKTSGRSGIQYF,TGCGCCAGCAAAACTAGCGGGAGGAGCGGCATTCAGTACTTC
NA,TRBV2,NA,TRBJ2-7,CASSNYEQYF,TGTGCCAGCAGCAACTACGAGCAGTACTTC
NA,TRBV5-8,NA,TRBJ1-2,CASSLWGYGYTF,TGTGCCAGCAGCTTGTGGGGGTATGGCTACACCTTC